The 30 T cell receptor beta chains below come from one sample, sequenced in a study of shared clonotypes between healthy human individuals. This table comes from immunoSEQ multiplex PCR, and its TCRdb copy is limited to in-frame clones, with some not included. The sample has over a million clones, 78% seen once. The sequenced sample was memory CD4+ T cells from PBMCs. Stated subset: CD45RA-negative fraction. The receptors shown here come from a man between 18 and 29 years old in good health. Some clones in this sample may be carry-over from other donors' samples.

This sequence joins TRBV4-3 and TRBJ2-2; unclear D gene. The germline V and J ends were trimmed by 0 bases and 6 bases, with 14 bases remaining between them. The CDR3 has 16 amino acids. CDR1 LGHNA and CDR2 YSLEER come from the germline V gene. CDR3 residues: CASSQEPTAPAGELFF. In DNA form, the CDR3 reads TGCGCCAGCAGCCAAGAGCCGACCGCCCCCGCCGGGGAGCTGTTTTTT.

The chain uses TRBV11-1 and TRBJ2-1, with D possibly TRBD2 on 7 matching bases. Germline CDR1 reads SGHAT; CDR2 reads FQDESV (reference sequence). The CDR3 loop spans 15 amino acids. V lost 5 bases, J lost 5 bases, and 16 bases lay in between. CDR3 amino acids: CASSLRGGTHNEQFF. The CDR3 DNA reads TGTGCCAGCAGCCTAAGGGGGGGGACTCACAATGAGCAGTTCTTC.

The rearrangement uses TRBV5-1 and TRBJ2-1; D may correspond to TRBD1 or TRBD2 (5 bases each). CDR1 SGHRS and CDR2 YFSETQ come from the germline V gene. The CDR3 extends over 13 amino acids. With 5 bases removed from V and 5 bases from J, the gap between germline ends came to 11 bases. CDR3 region: CASREDNDNEQFF. The CDR3 DNA reads as TGCGCCAGCAGGGAGGACAACGACAATGAGCAGTTCTTC.

On this clone itself: Other DNA sequences from this sample encode an identical CDR3 as well. V and J are TRBV28 and TRBJ2-7; D is undetermined. Trimming shortened V by 6 bases and J by 3 bases, and 6 bases separated the two germline ends. The CDR3 runs 11 residues. Looked up from germline, CDR1 is MDHEN and CDR2 is SYDVKM. The CDR3 nucleotides read TGTGCCAGCAGCCTTAACTACGAGCAGTACTTC. As protein: CASSLNYEQYF.

As concerns this clone: Other nucleotide sequences in the sample specify the same CDR3. The chain combines TRBV9 with TRBJ2-1; D might be TRBD1 (5 bases). V lost 0 bases, J lost 1 base, and 8 bases lay in between. In germline, CDR1 is SGDLS, CDR2 YYNGEE. The CDR3 sequence is 15 residues long. CDR3 in amino acids: CASSVDRGSYNEQFF. The CDR3 coding sequence is TGTGCCAGCAGCGTAGATAGGGGTTCCTACAATGAGCAGTTCTTC. Drawing the rest from reference TRBV9 and TRBJ2-1, the complete variable domain is DSGVTQTPKHLITATGQRVTLRCSPRSGDLSVYWYQQSLDQGLQFLIQYYNGEERAKGNILERFSAQQFPDLHSELNLSSLELGDSALYFCASSVDRGSYNEQFFGPGTRLTVL.

Comment on this clone: This may come from a read error, since a much larger clone is one base off. The rearrangement links TRBV27 to TRBJ2-7, with D unresolved. This CDR3 has 10 amino acids. Trimming stripped 6 bases from V and 3 bases from J, with 3 bases between. CDR1 and CDR2 from the germline V gene are MNHEY and SMNVEV (reference sequence). The CDR3, as DNA: TGTGCCAGCAGACACTACGAGCAGTACTTC. Protein product: CASRHYEQYF.

The V and J genes are TRBV27 and TRBJ2-3; a weak D match, TRBD2 (6 bases). This CDR3 region has 15 residues. V was cut by 5 bases and J by 7 bases, with 19 bases left in between. From germline, CDR1 is MNHEY and CDR2 SMNVEV (reference sequence). The CDR3 DNA follows: TGTGCCAGCAGTCCCGCGGGGAGGTTTCCAAATACGCAGTATTTT. As protein: CASSPAGRFPNTQYF.

Concerning this clone itself: At the DNA level, this CDR3 is encoded by other sequences in the same sample as well. The chain recombines TRBV30 with TRBJ2-5; 8 nucleotides agree with TRBD2. The V and J ends lost 2 bases and 4 bases, in that order; junction bases with no gene match: 3. The CDR3 spans 13 residues. CDR1 and CDR2 (germline): GTSNPN, SVGIG (reference sequence). The CDR3 spells CAWSTSGRETQYF. The CDR3 DNA follows: TGTGCCTGGAGTACAAGCGGGAGAGAGACCCAGTACTTC.

The chain recombines TRBV27 with TRBJ1-4; weak D call: TRBD1 (6 bases). Looked up from germline, CDR1 is MNHEY and CDR2 is SMNVEV (reference sequence). V lost 6 bases and J 8 bases, leaving 16 bases between the germline ends. The CDR3 has 14 residues. In nucleotides, the CDR3 is TGTGCCAGCAGATACACAGGGAGCGGCGAAAAACTGTTTTTT. Its translation: CASRYTGSGEKLFF.

V and J are TRBV28 and TRBJ2-2; the match to TRBD2 covers 7 bases. Losses at the gene ends were 6 bases for V and 7 bases for J; bases not matched to a gene: 8. Germline V lookup: CDR1 MDHEN, CDR2 SYDVKM. This CDR3 has 14 amino acids. Here the CDR3 reads CASRAGDNFGELFF. For the CDR3, the DNA is TGTGCCAGCAGGGCGGGAGATAATTTCGGGGAGCTGTTTTTT. The full variable domain, its missing parts supplied by reference TRBV28 and TRBJ2-2, is DVKVTQSSRYLVKRTGEKVFLECVQDMDHENMFWYRQDPGLGLRLIYFSYDVKMKEKGDIPEGYSVSREKKERFSLILESASTNQTSMYLCASRAGDNFGELFFGEGSRLTVL.

The chain is built from TRBV28 and TRBJ2-3; 7 nucleotides agree with TRBD1. The CDR3 spans 13 residues. J gave up 1 base and V 8 bases, and 3 bases lay outside the gene matches. The germline gives CDR1 MDHEN, CDR2 SYDVKM. The CDR3 here is CASEQGGTDTQYF. The DNA of the CDR3 is TGTGCCAGCGAGCAGGGGGGCACAGATACGCAGTATTTT.

This clone was recorded only once. V gene TRBV27 combines with J gene TRBJ2-7, with no clear D. V lost 3 bases and J lost 1, with 10 bases in between. Per germline, CDR1 MNHEY and CDR2 SMNVEV (reference sequence). This CDR3 is 14 amino acids long. CDR3 region: CASSFKAESYEQYF. The CDR3 DNA sequence: TGTGCCAGCAGTTTTAAGGCAGAGTCCTACGAGCAGTACTTC.

V is TRBV27 and J is TRBJ2-7, with 9 bases aligning to TRBD2. Trimming took 6 bases from V and 2 from J; bases not matched to a gene: 5. CDR3 length equals 14 residues. Germline-derived CDR1 and CDR2 are MNHEY and SMNVEV (reference sequence). The CDR3, as DNA: TGTGCCAGCAGATCTCTAGCGGGAACCTACGAGCAGTACTTC. This encodes CASRSLAGTYEQYF.

The chain employs TRBV4-1 and TRBJ2-3, with D perhaps TRBD2 (6 bases). V lost 0 bases and J 7 bases, leaving 11 bases between the germline ends. This CDR3 region has 14 residues. Germline-derived CDR1 and CDR2 are MGHRA and YSYEKL. CDR3 sequence (DNA): TGCGCCAGCAGCCAAGAATGGGCGGGGAATACGCAGTATTTT. It encodes CASSQEWAGNTQYF.

The chain combines TRBV15 with TRBJ1-2; possible D gene TRBD1, 5 bases. Germline V gene lookup returns CDR1 LNHNV and CDR2 YYDKDF (reference sequence). The CDR3 spans 15 residues. V was trimmed by 1 base and J by 3 bases, leaving 12 bases between them. CDR3 DNA sequence: TGTGCCACCAGCAGAGGATCTCTCAGGGACTATGGCTACACCTTC. Translation: CATSRGSLRDYGYTF.

The chain uses TRBV7-6 and TRBJ1-1; no clear D gene. Trimming removed 8 bases at V and 1 base at J, with 14 bases between. The CDR3 contains 14 residues. Germline-derived CDR1 and CDR2 are SGHVS and FNYEAQ. CDR3 region: CASSWASGNTEAFF. The CDR3 DNA reads as TGTGCCAGCTCCTGGGCATCGGGGAACACTGAAGCTTTCTTT.

V gene TRBV5-6 combines with J gene TRBJ2-1; D unresolved. The CDR3 consists of 15 residues. Trimming shortened V by 3 bases and J by 6 bases, and 16 bases separated the two germline ends. Germline lookup yields CDR1 SGHDT and CDR2 YYEEEE. This chain's CDR3 is CASSYDLFGLNEQFF. CDR3 DNA sequence: TGTGCCAGCAGCTATGACTTGTTCGGGCTCAATGAGCAGTTCTTC. The whole variable domain, filled in from reference TRBV5-6 and TRBJ2-1, reads DAGVTQSPTHLIKTRGQQVTLRCSPKSGHDTVSWYQQALGQGPQFIFQYYEEEERQRGNFPDRFSGHQFPNYSSELNVNALLLGDSALYLCASSYDLFGLNEQFFGPGTRLTVL.

About this clone itself: Distinct nucleotide sequences in the sample also encode this CDR3. The genes are TRBV7-3 and TRBJ1-1; D gene uncertain. V gave up 1 base and J gave up 3 bases, with 6 bases separating them. Germline V CDR1 and CDR2: SGHTA, FQGTGA. This CDR3 has 13 residues. CDR3 in DNA: TGTGCCAGCAGCTTAAGTCGGGACACTGAAGCTTTCTTT. Amino acid sequence: CASSLSRDTEAFF. Supplemented by reference TRBV7-3 and TRBJ1-1, the full variable domain reads GAGVSQTPSNKVTEKGKYVELRCDPISGHTALYWYRQSLGQGPEFLIYFQGTGAADDSGLPNDRFFAVRPEGSVSTLKIQRTERGDSAVYLCASSLSRDTEAFFGQGTRLTVV.

This chain uses TRBV28 with TRBJ1-2; D gene ambiguous. The CDR3 spans 14 residues. Trimming shortened V by 5 bases and J by 8 bases, and 18 bases separated the two germline ends. Germline V gene lookup returns CDR1 MDHEN and CDR2 SYDVKM. The CDR3, as DNA: TGTGCCAGCAGTCAGATGATCACCGGAGGGGGCTACACCTTC. Translating gives CASSQMITGGGYTF.

The chain recombines TRBV5-1 with TRBJ2-7, with D possibly being TRBD1 (6 bases). The V gene's germline CDR1 is SGHRS and CDR2 YFSETQ. This CDR3 is 16 amino acids long. V was pared by 2 bases and J by 5 bases, with 20 bases between. This CDR3 is CASSLMRDTGLHEQYF. In DNA, the CDR3 is TGCGCCAGCAGCTTAATGCGAGATACAGGGTTGCACGAGCAGTACTTC.

The chain links TRBV28 to TRBJ2-7; D gene unclear. This CDR3 has 11 amino acids. From germline, CDR1 is MDHEN and CDR2 SYDVKM. The ends were cut back, 11 bases at V and 3 bases at J, with 11 bases in the middle. DNA for the CDR3: TGTGCCTACGGACCGAGCTACGAGCAGTACTTC. Translation: CAYGPSYEQYF.

The chain has TRBV5-1 and TRBJ1-4; D may be TRBD1 (6 bases). The CDR3 covers 15 residues. Germline loops: CDR1 SGHRS, CDR2 YFSETQ. V lost 3 bases to trimming and J lost 5 bases, with 14 bases between them. Here the CDR3 reads CASSWGLGDNEKLFF. CDR3 sequence (DNA): TGCGCCAGCAGCTGGGGGCTAGGAGACAATGAAAAACTGTTTTTT.

The chain links TRBV5-1 to TRBJ2-1, with TRBD2 identical over 7 bases. Germline V gene sequence: CDR1 SGHRS, CDR2 YFSETQ. V shed 0 bases, J shed 7 bases, and the junction held 13 bases outside the gene matches. The CDR3 contains 17 residues. The CDR3 here is CASSLGLAEFYGNEQFF. DNA for the CDR3: TGCGCCAGCAGCTTGGGGCTAGCGGAGTTCTATGGGAATGAGCAGTTCTTC.

V usage is TRBV5-3 and J usage is TRBJ2-3, with 7 bases fitting TRBD2. TRBV5-3 is sorted into the ORF group, with uncertain function. V lost 4 bases and J lost 2; bases outside the gene matches: 7. CDR3 length equals 15 residues. The CDR3 protein is CARSLLAYLTDTQYF. The CDR3, as DNA: TGTGCCAGAAGCCTACTAGCGTACCTCACAGATACGCAGTATTTT.

The chain combines TRBV5-6 with TRBJ1-1, with TRBD1 as a possible D gene (5 bases). The CDR3 consists of 14 residues. Trimming took 0 bases from V and 6 from J, leaving 12 bases between them. Germline V gene data show CDR1 as SGHDT and CDR2 as YYEEEE. The DNA of the CDR3 is TGTGCCAGCAGCTTGGAACAGGATTTATCTGAAGCTTTCTTT. Translating gives CASSLEQDLSEAFF. Full variable domain (rest looked up from reference TRBV5-6 and TRBJ1-1): DAGVTQSPTHLIKTRGQQVTLRCSPKSGHDTVSWYQQALGQGPQFIFQYYEEEERQRGNFPDRFSGHQFPNYSSELNVNALLLGDSALYLCASSLEQDLSEAFFGQGTRLTVV.

As to this clone: Other DNA sequences within the sample encode an identical CDR3. The V gene is TRBV6-5, the J gene TRBJ1-2; a possible D gene is TRBD1 (5 bases). This CDR3 contains 13 residues. Germline lookup yields CDR1 MNHEY and CDR2 SVGAGI. Trimming cost V 2 bases and J 6 bases, with 10 bases left between them. The DNA for the CDR3 is TGTGCCAGCAGTTACCTGCAGGGAGATGGCTACACCTTC. It translates to CASSYLQGDGYTF.

The J gene is TRBJ2-1, the V gene TRBV5-1; no clear D. The CDR3 runs 15 residues. Per the germline V gene, CDR1 is SGHRS and CDR2 is YFSETQ. Trimming took off 0 bases at V and 6 bases at J, with 13 bases between the two ends. The CDR3 nucleotides read TGCGCCAGCAGCTTGGGTGCGTTCCTCGGCAATGAGCAGTTCTTC. It is translated as CASSLGAFLGNEQFF.

The rearrangement joins TRBV9 to TRBJ2-1; D not resolved. Germline values: CDR1 SGDLS, CDR2 YYNGEE. The V end was cut by 3 bases, the J end by 7 bases, with 11 bases between. The CDR3 length is 13 residues. The DNA for the CDR3 is TGTGCCAGCAGCGGGTGGGCCGAGAATGAGCAGTTCTTC. Protein sequence: CASSGWAENEQFF.

In DNA, the CDR3 is TGTGCCAGCAGATCGAGCAGGGATATCTACGAGCAGTACTTC. This codes for CASRSSRDIYEQYF. The rearrangement links TRBV6-1 to TRBJ2-7, with a possible D match to TRBD1 (5 bases). From germline, CDR1 is MNHNS and CDR2 SASEGT. The CDR3 is made up of 14 amino acids. The V and J ends lost 6 bases and 3 bases respectively, with 15 bases between them.

The V and J genes are TRBV6-5 and TRBJ2-1; D is uncertain. In germline, CDR1 is MNHEY, CDR2 SVGAGI. Trimming stripped 2 bases from V and 0 bases from J, with 5 bases between. The CDR3 length is 14 residues. In DNA form, the CDR3 reads TGTGCCAGCAGTTACAGTAGCTCCTACAATGAGCAGTTCTTC. It encodes CASSYSSSYNEQFF.